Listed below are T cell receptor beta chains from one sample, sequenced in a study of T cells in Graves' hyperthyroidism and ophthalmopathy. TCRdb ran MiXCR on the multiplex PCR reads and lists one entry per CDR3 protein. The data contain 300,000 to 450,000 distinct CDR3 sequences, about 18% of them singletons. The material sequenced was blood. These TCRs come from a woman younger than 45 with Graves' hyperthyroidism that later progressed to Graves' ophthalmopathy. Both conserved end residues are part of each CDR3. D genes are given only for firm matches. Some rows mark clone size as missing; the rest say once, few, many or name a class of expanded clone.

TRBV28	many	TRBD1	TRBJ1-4	CASSSRRDRVSLNEKLFF	TGTGCCAGCAGTTCCCGCCGGGACAGGGTGTCCCTTAATGAAAAACTGTTTTTT
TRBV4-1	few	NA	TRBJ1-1	CASRPGTANTEAFF	TGCGCCAGCAGGCCGGGGACGGCGAACACTGAAGCTTTCTTT
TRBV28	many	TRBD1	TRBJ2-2	CASSPPTGGGELFF	TGTGCCAGCAGTCCGCCGACAGGGGGCGGGGAGCTGTTTTTT
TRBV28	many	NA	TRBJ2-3	CASSLIGRDTQYF	TGTGCCAGCAGTTTGATAGGGAGAGATACGCAGTATTTT
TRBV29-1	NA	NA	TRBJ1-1	CSVEDDRNTEAFF	TGCAGCGTTGAAGATGACAGGAACACTGAAGCTTTCTTT
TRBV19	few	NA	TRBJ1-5	CASSIGGHGQPQHF	TGTGCCAGTAGTATAGGGGGGCACGGTCAGCCCCAGCATTTT
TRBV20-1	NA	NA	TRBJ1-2	CSARYQGKSDGYTF	TGCAGTGCCAGGTACCAGGGGAAGAGCGACGGCTACACCTTC
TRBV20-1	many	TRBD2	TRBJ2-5	CSAIDAAGVNGETQYF	TGCAGTGCTATAGACGCGGCGGGAGTTAACGGAGAGACCCAGTACTTC
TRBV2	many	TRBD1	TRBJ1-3	CASSATGGIGNTIYF	TGTGCCAGCAGTGCGACAGGGGGCATTGGAAACACCATATATTTT
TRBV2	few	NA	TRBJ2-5	CASSSGTLQETQYF	TGTGCCAGCAGCTCCGGGACCTTACAAGAGACCCAGTACTTC
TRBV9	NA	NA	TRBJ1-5	CASSVPTRGAEERQPQHF	TGTGCCAGCAGCGTCCCTACCCGGGGAGCAGAGGAGCGTCAGCCCCAGCATTTT
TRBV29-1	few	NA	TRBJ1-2	CSVSGDYGYTF	TGCAGCGTTTCCGGAGACTATGGCTACACCTTC
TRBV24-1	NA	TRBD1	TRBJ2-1	CATSALGQGAYNEQFF	TGTGCCACCAGTGCCTTGGGACAGGGGGCATACAATGAGCAGTTCTTC
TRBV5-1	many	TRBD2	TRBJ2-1	CASSLEGLAGYNEQFF	TGCGCCAGCAGCTTGGAAGGTTTAGCGGGCTACAATGAGCAGTTCTTC
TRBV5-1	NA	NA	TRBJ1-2	CASSPAGQPETSYGYTF	TGCGCCAGCAGCCCTGCCGGGCAGCCCGAGACTTCCTATGGCTACACCTTC
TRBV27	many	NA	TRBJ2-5	CASSLVGEETQYF	TGTGCCAGCAGTTTAGTAGGAGAAGAGACCCAGTACTTC
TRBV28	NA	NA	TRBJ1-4	CASSLGLGDVTTTNEKLFF	TGTGCCAGCAGTTTAGGACTCGGGGACGTTACCACAACTAATGAAAAACTGTTTTTT
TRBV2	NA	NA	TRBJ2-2	CASKWSSLSGTGELFF	TGTGCCAGCAAGTGGTCTAGCCTTTCTGGCACCGGGGAGCTGTTTTTT
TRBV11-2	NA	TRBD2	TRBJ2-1	CASSLLPGLAGGGPVTNEQFF	TGTGCCAGCAGCCTCCTGCCGGGACTAGCGGGAGGGGGACCGGTTACCAATGAGCAGTTCTTC
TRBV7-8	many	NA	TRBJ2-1	CASSQGVIVGQGGEQFF	TGTGCCAGCAGCCAAGGGGTAATTGTGGGCCAAGGGGGTGAGCAGTTCTTC
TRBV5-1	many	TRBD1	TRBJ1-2	CASSPDRGTYGYTF	TGCGCCAGCAGCCCGGACAGGGGTACCTATGGCTACACCTTC
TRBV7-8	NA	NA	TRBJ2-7	CASTPRAYEQYF	TGTGCCAGCACCCCAAGGGCCTACGAGCAGTACTTC
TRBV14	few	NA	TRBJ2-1	CASSQLMAGPNEQFF	TGTGCCAGCAGCCAACTGATGGCGGGGCCCAATGAGCAGTTCTTC
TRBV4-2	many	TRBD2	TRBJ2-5	CASSQEFLAGALVQETQYF	TGTGCCAGCAGCCAAGAGTTCCTAGCGGGGGCCCTCGTCCAAGAGACCCAGTACTTC
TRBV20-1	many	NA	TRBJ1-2	CSAQGFEAYGYTF	TGCAGTGCCCAGGGTTTCGAGGCCTATGGCTACACCTTC
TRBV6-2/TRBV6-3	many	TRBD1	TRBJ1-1	CASSNPGQGATEAFF	TGTGCCAGCAGTAATCCGGGACAGGGGGCCACTGAAGCTTTCTTT
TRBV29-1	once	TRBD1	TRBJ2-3	CSAAGGWGTDTQYF	TGCAGCGCTGCAGGGGGCTGGGGCACAGATACGCAGTATTTT
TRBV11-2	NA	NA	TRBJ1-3	CASSAERGGGSGNTIYF	TGTGCCAGCAGCGCTGAAAGGGGGGGGGGCTCTGGAAACACCATATATTTT
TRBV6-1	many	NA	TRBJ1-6	CASNRGALGGNSPLHF	TGTGCCAGCAACCGAGGGGCCTTAGGGGGAAATTCACCCCTCCACTTT
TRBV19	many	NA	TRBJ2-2	CASTSNTGELFF	TGTGCCAGTACCTCGAACACCGGGGAGCTGTTTTTT
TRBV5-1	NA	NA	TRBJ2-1	CASSLIGLSSYNEQFF	TGCGCCAGCAGCTTGATAGGCTTGAGCTCCTACAATGAGCAGTTCTTC
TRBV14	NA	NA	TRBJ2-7	CASSQRPSLRAPSYEQYF	TGTGCCAGCAGCCAAAGGCCTTCTCTGAGGGCCCCGTCCTACGAGCAGTACTTC
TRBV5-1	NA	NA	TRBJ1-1	CASSLGHFTEAFF	TGCGCCAGCAGCTTGGGGCACTTCACTGAAGCTTTCTTT
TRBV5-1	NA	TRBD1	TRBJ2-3	CASSLDAGGVDTQYF	TGCGCCAGCAGCTTGGATGCAGGGGGCGTAGATACGCAGTATTTT
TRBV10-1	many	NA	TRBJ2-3	CASSEPGSTDTQYF	TGCGCCAGCAGTGAACCCGGGAGCACAGATACGCAGTATTTT
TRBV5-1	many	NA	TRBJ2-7	CASSLELESEQYF	TGCGCCAGCAGCTTGGAGTTAGAAAGCGAGCAGTACTTC
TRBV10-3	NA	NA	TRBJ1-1	CAISDGLNTEAFF	TGTGCCATCAGTGATGGGTTGAACACTGAAGCTTTCTTT
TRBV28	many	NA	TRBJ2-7	CASSQGGPPEQYF	TGTGCCAGCAGCCAGGGGGGGCCCCCCGAGCAGTACTTC
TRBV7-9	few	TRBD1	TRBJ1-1	CASSLNTGGSEAFF	TGTGCCAGCAGCTTAAATACAGGGGGAAGTGAAGCTTTCTTT
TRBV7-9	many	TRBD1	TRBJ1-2	CASSKTGGAHGYTF	TGTGCCAGCAGCAAGACAGGGGGCGCACATGGCTACACCTTC
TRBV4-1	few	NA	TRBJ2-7	CASSQDWAGTYEQYF	TGCGCCAGCAGCCAAGATTGGGCAGGGACCTACGAGCAGTACTTC
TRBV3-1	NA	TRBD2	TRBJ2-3	CASSQTRSGRKDTDTQYF	TGTGCCAGCAGCCAAACGAGAAGCGGGAGAAAAGACACAGATACGCAGTATTTT
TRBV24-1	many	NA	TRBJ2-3	CATSPDGLTDTQYF	TGTGCCACCAGCCCCGACGGGCTCACAGATACGCAGTATTTT
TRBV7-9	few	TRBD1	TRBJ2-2	CASRAQQGRTGELFF	TGTGCCAGCAGGGCTCAACAGGGGAGAACCGGGGAGCTGTTTTTT
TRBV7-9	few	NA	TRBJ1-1	CALQRTENTEAFF	TGTGCCTTACAGAGGACAGAGAACACTGAAGCTTTCTTT
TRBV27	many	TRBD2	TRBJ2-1	CASSLLGGGVSSYNEQFF	TGTGCCAGCAGTTTATTGGGCGGGGGGGTGAGCTCCTACAATGAGCAGTTCTTC
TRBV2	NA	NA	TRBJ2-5	CASNPRSGRGETQYF	TGTGCCAGCAATCCCCGGTCCGGGAGAGGAGAGACCCAGTACTTC
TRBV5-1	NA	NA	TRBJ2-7	CASSLTTGSSRYEQYF	TGCGCCAGCAGCCTTACTACCGGGTCTAGCAGGTACGAGCAGTACTTC
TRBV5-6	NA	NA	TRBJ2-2	CASSLPGVTGELFF	TGTGCCAGCAGCTTGCCCGGTGTCACCGGGGAGCTGTTTTTT
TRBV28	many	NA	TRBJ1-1	CASSLTNTEAFF	TGTGCCAGCAGTTTAACGAACACTGAAGCTTTCTTT
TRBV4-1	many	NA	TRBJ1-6	CASSPHGGNNSPLHF	TGCGCCAGCAGCCCCCATGGGGGTAATAATTCACCCCTCCACTTT
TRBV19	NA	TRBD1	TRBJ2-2	CASSSYRGNTGELFF	TGTGCCAGTAGCAGCTACAGGGGGAACACCGGGGAGCTGTTTTTT
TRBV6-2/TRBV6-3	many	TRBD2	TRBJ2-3	CASSRERGGRNTQYF	TGTGCCAGCAGTCGAGAGCGGGGGGGCCGAAATACGCAGTATTTT
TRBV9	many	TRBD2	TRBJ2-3	CASSVGRLAGGSDTQYF	TGTGCCAGCAGCGTAGGGAGACTAGCGGGGGGGTCTGATACGCAGTATTTT
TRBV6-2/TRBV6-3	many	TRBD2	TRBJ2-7	CASSYDPLAGGRYEQYF	TGTGCCAGCAGTTACGACCCTCTAGCGGGGGGCCGCTACGAGCAGTACTTC
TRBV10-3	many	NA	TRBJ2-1	CAISAQSGRTELPYNEQFF	TGTGCCATCAGCGCCCAATCCGGTCGGACAGAGCTCCCCTACAATGAGCAGTTCTTC
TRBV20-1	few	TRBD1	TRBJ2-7	CSATGTENYEQYF	TGCAGTGCTACCGGGACAGAAAACTACGAGCAGTACTTC